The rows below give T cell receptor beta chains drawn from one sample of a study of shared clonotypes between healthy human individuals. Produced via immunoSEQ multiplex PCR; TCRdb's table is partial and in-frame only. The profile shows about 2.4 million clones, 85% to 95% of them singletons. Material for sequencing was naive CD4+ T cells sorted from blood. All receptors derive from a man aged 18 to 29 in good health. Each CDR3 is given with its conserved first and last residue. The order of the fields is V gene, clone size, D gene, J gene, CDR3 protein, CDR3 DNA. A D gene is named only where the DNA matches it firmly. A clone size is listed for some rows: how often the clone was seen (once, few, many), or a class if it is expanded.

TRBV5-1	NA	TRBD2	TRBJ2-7	CASSLGTGTSGRGEQYF	TGCGCCAGCAGCTTGGGGACCGGGACTAGCGGGAGGGGCGAGCAGTACTTC
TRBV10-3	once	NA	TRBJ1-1	CAIRPGTPGGAEAFF	TGTGCCATCAGACCCGGGACTCCCGGAGGAGCTGAAGCTTTCTTT
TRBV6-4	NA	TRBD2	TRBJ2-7	CASSDSGLAGYSPYEQYF	TGTGCCAGCAGTGACTCGGGACTAGCGGGCTATTCCCCCTACGAGCAGTACTTC
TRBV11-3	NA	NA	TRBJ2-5	CASSSSDLTGETQYF	TGTGCCAGCAGCTCATCGGACCTCACAGGAGAGACCCAGTACTTC
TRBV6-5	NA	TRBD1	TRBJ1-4	CASSYTGTGGEKLFF	TGTGCCAGCAGCTATACCGGGACAGGGGGCGAAAAACTGTTTTTT
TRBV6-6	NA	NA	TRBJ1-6	CASSYPGRNLNSPLHF	TGTGCCAGCAGTTACCCCGGGCGGAACCTTAATTCACCCCTCCACTTT
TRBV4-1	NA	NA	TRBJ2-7	CASSDFSSYEQYF	TGCGCCAGCAGTGATTTTAGCTCCTACGAGCAGTACTTC
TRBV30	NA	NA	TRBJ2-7	CAWLRGADYEQYF	TGTGCCTGGTTACGAGGGGCCGACTACGAGCAGTACTTC
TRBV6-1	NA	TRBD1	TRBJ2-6	CASSELPPGGARAGANVLTF	TGTGCCAGCAGTGAATTACCTCCAGGGGGCGCTAGGGCCGGGGCCAACGTCCTGACTTTC
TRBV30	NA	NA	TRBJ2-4	CARLPFLAKNIQYF	TGTGCCCGTCTCCCGTTCCTAGCCAAAAACATTCAGTACTTC
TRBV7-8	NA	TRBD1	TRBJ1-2	CASTLTGTGNGYTF	TGTGCCAGCACCCTTACCGGGACAGGGAATGGCTACACCTTC
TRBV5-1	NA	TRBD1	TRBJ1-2	CASSLDRGSTGYTF	TGCGCCAGCAGCTTGGACAGGGGAAGCACTGGCTACACCTTC
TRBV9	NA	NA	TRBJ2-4	CASSVGGGKNIQYF	TGTGCCAGCAGCGTAGGGGGCGGTAAAAACATTCAGTACTTC
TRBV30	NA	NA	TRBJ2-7	CAWSQAGAYEQYF	TGTGCCTGGAGCCAAGCCGGGGCCTACGAGCAGTACTTC
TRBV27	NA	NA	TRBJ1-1	CASSLVRNTEAFF	TGTGCCAGCAGTTTAGTAAGGAACACTGAAGCTTTCTTT
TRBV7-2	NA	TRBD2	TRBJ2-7	CASSLVAGVATYEQYF	TGTGCCAGCAGCCTGGTAGCGGGGGTAGCCACCTACGAGCAGTACTTC
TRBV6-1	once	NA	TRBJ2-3	CASSEEMGRDTQYF	TGTGCCAGCAGTGAAGAGATGGGGAGGGATACGCAGTATTTT
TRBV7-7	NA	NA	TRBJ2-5	CASSLDPTAKEPQYF	TGTGCTAGCAGCTTAGATCCGACGGCGAAGGAACCCCAGTACTTC
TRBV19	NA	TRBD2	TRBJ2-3	CASSMAGVGTDTQYF	TGTGCCAGTAGTATGGCGGGAGTTGGCACAGATACGCAGTATTTT
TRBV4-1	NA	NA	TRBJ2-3	CASSQDQERPGTDTQYF	TGCGCCAGCAGCCAAGATCAGGAAAGGCCTGGCACAGATACGCAGTATTTT
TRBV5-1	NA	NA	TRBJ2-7	CASSIAGTWDYEQYF	TGCGCCAGCAGCATCGCCGGGACGTGGGACTACGAGCAGTACTTC
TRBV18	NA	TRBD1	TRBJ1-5	CASSPPGQGANQPQHF	TGTGCCAGCTCACCACCGGGACAGGGGGCCAATCAGCCCCAGCATTTT
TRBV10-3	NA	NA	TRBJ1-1	CAIRVTENTEAFF	TGTGCCATCAGGGTCACAGAAAACACTGAAGCTTTCTTT
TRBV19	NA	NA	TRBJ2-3	CASSPNPGGTDTQYF	TGTGCCAGTAGTCCTAATCCCGGGGGCACAGATACGCAGTATTTT
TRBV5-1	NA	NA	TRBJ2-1	CASSWSAGTGGNEQFF	TGCGCCAGCAGCTGGAGCGCCGGGACCGGGGGCAATGAGCAGTTCTTC
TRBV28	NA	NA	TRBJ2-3	CASNEEWDRPYTDTQYF	TGTGCCAGCAATGAGGAGTGGGACCGTCCGTACACAGATACGCAGTATTTT
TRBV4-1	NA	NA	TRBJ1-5	CASSQVLRGIQPQHF	TGCGCCAGCAGCCAAGTCTTACGGGGGATACAGCCCCAGCATTTT
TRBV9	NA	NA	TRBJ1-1	CASSPSQGNTEAFF	TGTGCCAGCAGCCCTTCGCAGGGGAACACTGAAGCTTTCTTT
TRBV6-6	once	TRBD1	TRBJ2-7	CASSNLGQVGSYEQYF	TGTGCCAGCAGTAACTTGGGACAGGTCGGCTCCTACGAGCAGTACTTC
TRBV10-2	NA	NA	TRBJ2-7	CASSESGWAESYEQYF	TGCGCCAGCAGTGAGTCAGGGTGGGCAGAATCCTACGAGCAGTACTTC
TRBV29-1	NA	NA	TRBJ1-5	CSARWGESQPQHF	TGCAGCGCTAGGTGGGGGGAGTCTCAGCCCCAGCATTTT
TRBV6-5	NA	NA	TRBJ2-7	CASSLRGGSSYEQYF	TGTGCCAGCAGTCTCAGGGGGGGTAGCTCCTACGAGCAGTACTTC
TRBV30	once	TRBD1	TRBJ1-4	CAWKRWDRSTTNEKLFF	TGTGCCTGGAAAAGGTGGGACAGGAGTACAACTAATGAAAAACTGTTTTTT
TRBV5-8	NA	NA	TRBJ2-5	CASSLGRGPSDETQYF	TGTGCCAGCAGCTTGGGGAGGGGACCCTCGGACGAGACCCAGTACTTC
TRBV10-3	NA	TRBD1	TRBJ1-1	CAISDSPGGYTEAFF	TGTGCCATCAGTGACTCCCCAGGGGGTTACACTGAAGCTTTCTTT
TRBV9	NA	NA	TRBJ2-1	CASSVDPGKSEQFF	TGTGCCAGCAGCGTAGACCCGGGAAAGAGTGAGCAGTTCTTC
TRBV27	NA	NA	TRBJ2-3	CASSLERGTQYF	TGTGCCAGCAGTTTAGAGCGAGGTACGCAGTATTTT
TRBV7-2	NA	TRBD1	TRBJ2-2	CASSLEGVTGPFF	TGTGCCAGCAGCTTAGAGGGGGTGACAGGGCCGTTTTTT
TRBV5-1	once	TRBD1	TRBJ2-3	CASSSGTGGSDTQYF	TGCGCCAGCAGCTCCGGGACAGGGGGTTCAGATACGCAGTATTTT
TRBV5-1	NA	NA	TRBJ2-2	CASGLASRPGELFF	TGCGCCAGCGGTTTGGCCAGCCGGCCCGGGGAGCTGTTTTTT
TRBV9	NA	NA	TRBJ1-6	CASSVGAAESYNSPLHF	TGTGCCAGCAGCGTAGGGGCAGCAGAATCCTATAATTCACCCCTCCACTTT
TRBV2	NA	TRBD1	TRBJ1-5	CASKGATGQPQHF	TGTGCCAGCAAGGGGGCTACGGGGCAGCCCCAGCATTTT
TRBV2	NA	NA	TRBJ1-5	CASSLDKGNQPQHF	TGTGCCAGCAGTTTGGACAAGGGAAATCAGCCCCAGCATTTT
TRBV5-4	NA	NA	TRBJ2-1	CASSLIGPTHNEQFF	TGTGCCAGCAGCTTGATCGGGCCCACCCACAATGAGCAGTTCTTC
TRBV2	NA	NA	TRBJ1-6	CASSEQGGGSPLHF	TGTGCCAGCAGTGAACAGGGAGGGGGTTCACCCCTCCACTTT
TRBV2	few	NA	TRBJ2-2	CASRGSGELFF	TGTGCCAGCAGAGGTTCCGGGGAGCTGTTTTTT
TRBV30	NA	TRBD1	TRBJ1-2	CAWSPGGSGYTF	TGTGCCTGGAGTCCAGGGGGCAGTGGCTACACCTTC
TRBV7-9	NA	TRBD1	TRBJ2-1	CASSQTGGHYNEQFF	TGTGCCAGCAGCCAGACAGGGGGCCACTACAATGAGCAGTTCTTC
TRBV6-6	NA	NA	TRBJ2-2	CASSLDWGTGELFF	TGTGCCAGCAGCCTTGATTGGGGGACCGGGGAGCTGTTTTTT
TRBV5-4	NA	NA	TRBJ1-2	CASSLSILGFSGYTF	TGTGCCAGCAGCTTGTCAATTCTGGGATTCAGTGGCTACACCTTC
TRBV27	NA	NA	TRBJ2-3	CASSLRPTSTDTQYF	TGTGCCAGCAGTTTAAGACCTACTAGCACAGATACGCAGTATTTT
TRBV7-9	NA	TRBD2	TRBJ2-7	CASSLGISGGEQYF	TGTGCCAGCAGCTTGGGGATCAGCGGGGGAGAGCAGTACTTC
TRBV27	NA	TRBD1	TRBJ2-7	CASSPWTGGSYEQYF	TGTGCCAGCAGTCCCTGGACAGGGGGTTCCTACGAGCAGTACTTC
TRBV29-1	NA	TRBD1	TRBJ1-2	CSVEDRGQVYGYTF	TGCAGCGTTGAAGATAGGGGACAGGTCTATGGCTACACCTTC
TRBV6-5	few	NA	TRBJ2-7	CASRMGQASYEQYF	TGTGCCAGCAGGATGGGACAAGCCTCCTACGAGCAGTACTTC
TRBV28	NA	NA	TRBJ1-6	CASLAHGVGLSSPLHF	TGTGCCAGCTTGGCACATGGCGTTGGGCTTTCCTCACCCCTCCACTTT
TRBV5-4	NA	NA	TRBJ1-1	CASSLGAYKNTEAFF	TGTGCCAGCAGCCTTGGGGCGTACAAGAACACTGAAGCTTTCTTT
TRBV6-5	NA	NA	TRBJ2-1	CASSYSKGASNEQFF	TGTGCCAGCAGTTACTCGAAAGGGGCTAGCAATGAGCAGTTCTTC
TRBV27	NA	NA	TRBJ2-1	CASSVWGGGQFF	TGTGCCAGCAGTGTCTGGGGTGGGGGGCAGTTCTTC